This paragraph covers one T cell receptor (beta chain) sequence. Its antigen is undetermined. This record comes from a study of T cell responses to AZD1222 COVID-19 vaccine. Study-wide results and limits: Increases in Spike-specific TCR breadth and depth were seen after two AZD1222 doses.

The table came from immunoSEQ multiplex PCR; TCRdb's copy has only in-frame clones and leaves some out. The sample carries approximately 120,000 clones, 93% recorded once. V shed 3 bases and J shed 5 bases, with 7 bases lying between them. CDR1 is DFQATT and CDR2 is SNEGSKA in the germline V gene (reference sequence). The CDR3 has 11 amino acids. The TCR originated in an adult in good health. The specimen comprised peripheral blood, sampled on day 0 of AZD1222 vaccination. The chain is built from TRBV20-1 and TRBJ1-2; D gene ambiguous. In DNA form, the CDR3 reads TGCAGTGCTAGGGCCGGGTATGGCTACACCTTC. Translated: CSARAGYGYTF.